These 12 T cell receptor beta chains share one sample of origin, sequenced in a study of identical twins. Each CDR3 protein is one row after TCRdb ran MiXCR on the 5' RACE reads. The data contain about 460,000 distinct CDR3 sequences, approximately 15% of them singletons. The same data also went into a second study, on yellow fever vaccine responses in identical twins.

The sample was CD4+ T cells sorted from blood. These receptors were collected from a woman aged 18-29 years in good health.

The chain employs TRBV4-2 and TRBJ2-1; TRBD2 matches at 11 bases. Unmatched junction bases numbered 6, after V lost 0 bases and J lost 2 bases. Germline CDR1 and CDR2: LGHNA and YNFKEQ. The CDR3 is 18 amino acids. The CDR3 sequence: CASSQDGSGGAAYNEQFF. CDR3 coding DNA: TGTGCCAGCAGCCAAGATGGTAGCGGGGGGGCCGCCTACAATGAGCAGTTCTTC.

The DNA for the CDR3 is TGCGCCAGCAGCCCACGGGGTAGCGGAACCTCTAGCACAGATACGCAGTATTTT. Its translation is CASSPRGSGTSSTDTQYF. V usage is TRBV5-1 and J usage is TRBJ2-3, with D possibly matching TRBD2 (6 bases). Germline CDR1 and CDR2: SGHRS and YFSETQ. Trimming cost V 4 bases and J 0 bases, with 21 bases left between them. The CDR3 loop spans 18 amino acids.

The chain is built from TRBV27 and TRBJ2-7; D is possibly TRBD2 (6 bases). CDR1 is MNHEY and CDR2 is SMNVEV in the germline V gene (reference sequence). V was shortened by 7 bases and J by 6 bases, with 13 bases between the two germline ends. CDR3 length: 12 residues. DNA of the CDR3: TGTGCCAGCAACGGGTACGGGAGCGAGCAGTACTTC. Its translation is CASNGYGSEQYF.

The gene calls are TRBV7-6 and TRBJ2-3; TRBD2 matches at 7 bases. V lost 5 bases to trimming and J lost 5 bases; unmatched junction nucleotides: 13. The germline V gene encodes CDR1 SGHVS and CDR2 FNYEAQ. The CDR3 covers 16 residues. The CDR3 coding sequence is TGTGCCAGCAGCCCCCTCGGTGCGGGAGCTATAGATACGCAGTATTTT. This translates into CASSPLGAGAIDTQYF. Full variable domain (missing parts from reference TRBV7-6 and TRBJ2-3): GAGVSQSPRYKVTKRGQDVALRCDPISGHVSLYWYRQALGQGPEFLTYFNYEAQQDKSGLPNDRFSAERPEGSISTLTIQRTEQRDSAMYRCASSPLGAGAIDTQYFGPGTRLTVL.

This clonotype has a handful of counts. V is TRBV7-9 and J is TRBJ2-5; 7 positions agree with TRBD1. J was trimmed by 5 bases and V by 5 bases; bases with no gene match: 14. CDR1 and CDR2 from the germline V gene are SEHNR and FQNEAQ (reference sequence). CDR3 size: 16 residues. The CDR3 protein is CASSRTTGAMGETQYF. Here the CDR3 DNA reads TGTGCCAGCAGCCGAACCACAGGGGCAATGGGGGAGACCCAGTACTTC.

The chain carries TRBV15 and TRBJ2-7, with D unclear. This CDR3 spans 16 amino acids. Deletions cut 5 bases from V and 0 bases from J, with 17 bases between. Germline CDR1 reads LNHNV; CDR2 reads YYDKDF (reference sequence). In DNA form, the CDR3 reads TGTGCCACCAGCGCACCAGGTGGCAGGAGCTCCTACGAGCAGTACTTC. It encodes CATSAPGGRSSYEQYF. Drawing the rest from reference TRBV15 and TRBJ2-7, the complete variable domain is DAMVIQNPRYQVTQFGKPVTLSCSQTLNHNVMYWYQQKSSQAPKLLFHYYDKDFNNEADTPDNFQSRRPNTSFCFLDIRSPGLGDTAMYLCATSAPGGRSSYEQYFGPGTRLTVT.

This clonotype was detected a few times. The V call is TRBV2, the J call TRBJ2-1, with TRBD2 matching 13 bases. Per germline, CDR1 SNHLY and CDR2 FYNNEI. The CDR3 runs to 18 residues. The junction had 5 bases not matched to a gene; V was cut back by 2 bases and J by 1 base. CDR3 DNA sequence: TGTGCCAGCAGTGAAAGACTAGCGGGAGGTTTGTCCTACAATGAGCAGTTCTTC. Residues: CASSERLAGGLSYNEQFF.

The gene calls are TRBV4-3 and TRBJ2-5, with 10 bases identical to TRBD1. This CDR3 has 16 residues. The junction had 7 bases not matched to a gene; V was cut back by 1 base and J by 5 bases. Germline V gene data show CDR1 as LGHNA and CDR2 as YSLEER. This CDR3 is CASSQVRGTGDETQYF. The CDR3 region has the DNA TGCGCCAGCAGCCAAGTTCGGGGGACAGGGGATGAGACCCAGTACTTC.

In its sample, this clonotype was seen a few times. V is TRBV11-2 and J is TRBJ1-2; weak D call: TRBD1 (6 bases). Per germline, CDR1 SGHAT and CDR2 FQNNGV. The CDR3 is made up of 14 amino acids. V was clipped by 5 bases and J by 0 bases, with 10 bases between them. In DNA, the CDR3 is TGTGCCAGCAGCCCCGGACAGACTAACTATGGCTACACCTTC. Amino acid sequence: CASSPGQTNYGYTF.

The chain carries TRBV28 and TRBJ2-2; maybe TRBD1 (6 bases). V was shortened by 3 bases and J by 14 bases, with 13 bases between the two germline ends. The CDR3 consists of 12 residues. The V gene's germline CDR1 is MDHEN and CDR2 SYDVKM. CDR3 amino acids: CASSFAQGILFF. The CDR3 coding sequence is TGTGCCAGCAGTTTTGCACAGGGCATCCTGTTTTTT.

This clonotype was detected a few times. V and J are TRBV6-1 and TRBJ2-3, with 9 bases identical to TRBD1. The V and J ends lost 5 bases and 1 base, in that order; junction bases with no gene match: 4. The CDR3 totals 15 residues. CDR1 MNHNS and CDR2 SASEGT come from the germline V gene. CDR3 in DNA: TGTGCCAGCAGTAGACAGGGGGGAGGCACAGATACGCAGTATTTT. It translates to CASSRQGGGTDTQYF.

The table lists this clonotype with a few counts. In nucleotides, the CDR3 is TGCGCCAGCAGTCAATTGATCCCCTACGAGCAGTACTTC. This translates into CASSQLIPYEQYF. The chain joins TRBV10-2 to TRBJ2-7; D call uncertain. This CDR3 contains 13 residues. Trimming pared 5 bases from V and 2 bases from J, leaving 10 bases between. Per the germline V gene, CDR1 is WSHSY and CDR2 is SAAADI.